The 5 T cell receptor beta chains presented below share a single source sample, sequenced in a study of blood T cell repertoires in COVID-19. Using immunoSEQ multiplex PCR, the repertoire was profiled, and TCRdb retains in-frame clones only, with some absent. The sample consists of about 34,000 clones, approximately 82% of them appearing once. The source material was peripheral blood. All receptors come from a man older than 75 with active or convalescent COVID-19.

J is TRBJ2-1 and V is TRBV25-1; 12 bases line up with TRBD1. In germline, CDR1 is MGHDK, CDR2 SYGVNS. Trimming took 2 bases from V and 9 from J; bases not matched to a gene: 5. This CDR3 comprises 15 residues. The CDR3: CASSEPGTGGFEQFF. The CDR3 DNA follows: TGTGCCAGCAGTGAACCCGGGACAGGGGGCTTTGAGCAGTTCTTC.

This chain connects TRBV24-1 to TRBJ1-1; D is unresolved. CDR3 length: 15 amino acids. CDR1 and CDR2 from the germline V gene are KGHDR and SFDVKD. With 4 bases removed from V and 1 base from J, the gap between germline ends came to 12 bases. The CDR3 is CATSDPGTGNTEAFF. The CDR3 DNA follows: TGTGCCACCAGTGACCCTGGTACGGGGAACACTGAAGCTTTCTTT.

The rearrangement joins TRBV2 to TRBJ2-2, with D possibly TRBD1 on 6 matching bases. This CDR3 has 14 residues. V lost 4 bases and J lost 2, with 8 bases in between. The germline CDR1 and CDR2 sequences are SNHLY and FYNNEI. The CDR3, as DNA: TGTGCCAGCAGTGGGACAGAAAACACCGGGGAGCTGTTTTTT. This gives the protein CASSGTENTGELFF.

This clone came up once. The rearrangement uses TRBV3-1 (or the pseudogene TRBV3-2) and TRBJ2-5; D is possibly TRBD2 (6 bases). The V end was cut by 1 base, the J end by 1 base, with 7 bases between. Germline CDR1 is LGHDT and CDR2 is YNNKEL (reference sequence). The CDR3 extends over 14 amino acids. The CDR3 DNA follows: TGTGCCAGCAGCCAAGTGGGGGGCCAAGAGACCCAGTACTTC. Translation: CASSQVGGQETQYF.

The CDR3 region has the DNA TGTGCCACCAGCAGAGATGTGACGGGACTAGCGACTGAGCAGTTCTTC. This encodes CATSRDVTGLATEQFF. The gene calls are TRBV15 and TRBJ2-1; 10 bases align to TRBD2. CDR1 and CDR2 from the germline V gene are LNHNV and YYDKDF (reference sequence). This CDR3 contains 16 residues. V shed 0 bases and J 9 bases; nucleotides not matched to a gene: 8.